Listed below are T cell receptor beta chains from one sample, sequenced in a study of OX40 agonist ivuxolimab in advanced cancers. The assay was immunoSEQ multiplex PCR, and TCRdb's table has in-frame clones only and misses some. The sample includes about 82,000 clones, 92% seen only once; the top ten take approximately 8%. This specimen was CD4+ or CD8+ T cells sorted from blood, taken in a trial of the OX40 agonist ivuxolimab. Receptors were obtained from an adult with an advanced solid tumor such as melanoma, head and neck, liver or kidney cancer. Both conserved end residues are part of each CDR3. Each record gives: J gene, D gene, clone size, V gene, CDR3 DNA, CDR3 protein. The D gene is left open where the match is weak. Clone size, where shown, is once, few, many, or a class for clones that have expanded.

>TRBJ1-1|NA|NA|TRBV6-6
TGTGCCAGCAGTTACGACAGGCCCCTTGAAGCTTTCTTT
CASSYDRPLEAFF
>TRBJ2-7|NA|NA|TRBV5-4
TGTGCCAGCAGCACAAAAGCCGGGTCCCACGAGCAGTACTTC
CASSTKAGSHEQYF
>TRBJ1-2|TRBD1|NA|TRBV14
TGTGCCAGCAGCCAGGGACAGCCCGTGGGCTACACCTTC
CASSQGQPVGYTF
>TRBJ2-3|TRBD1|once|TRBV11-1
TGTGCCAGCAGCTACCTGACAGGGAGCACAGATACGCAGTATTTT
CASSYLTGSTDTQYF
>TRBJ2-1|NA|few|TRBV18
TGTGCCAGCTCACCAAGCACCTACAATGAGCAGTTCTTC
CASSPSTYNEQFF
>TRBJ1-5|NA|NA|TRBV7-6
TGTGCCAGCAGCTCCGCGGGGGGCAATCAGCCCCAGCATTTT
CASSSAGGNQPQHF
>TRBJ2-7|TRBD2|NA|TRBV19
TGTGCCAGTAGTATCCGGGACGCGGGGGGTTACGAGCAGTACTTC
CASSIRDAGGYEQYF
>TRBJ2-1|NA|NA|TRBV29-1
TGCAGCGTTGAGCGTGATGAGCAGTTCTTC
CSVERDEQFF
>TRBJ1-1|NA|NA|TRBV27
TGTGCCAGCAGACAGCTGAACACTGAAGCTTTCTTT
CASRQLNTEAFF
>TRBJ2-3|NA|NA|TRBV13
TGTGCCAGCAGCTCCGGGACCGGCACAGATACGCAGTATTTT
CASSSGTGTDTQYF
>TRBJ2-7|NA|NA|TRBV6-1
TGTGCCAGCAGTGAAGCGCCAGGGCTTCACTCCTACGAGCAGTACTTC
CASSEAPGLHSYEQYF
>TRBJ2-7|NA|NA|TRBV27
TGTGCCAGCGGCCAAAAAGGGGTCGCCTACGAGCAGTACTTC
CASGQKGVAYEQYF
>TRBJ2-1|NA|once|TRBV4-2
TGTGCCAGCAGCCAAGACAGGGACACCTACAATGAGCAGTTCTTC
CASSQDRDTYNEQFF
>TRBJ1-2|NA|NA|TRBV7-9
TGTGCCAGCAGCTTAGGTTTAGGCAGACCCTATGGCTACACCTTC
CASSLGLGRPYGYTF
>TRBJ1-2|NA|once|TRBV9
TGTGCCAGCAGCGCTCCGACTGCGTCTAGCGGAGATGAGTATGGCTACACCTTC
CASSAPTASSGDEYGYTF
>TRBJ2-2|TRBD1|NA|TRBV11-2
TGTGCCAGCAGCGCACTAAACAGGGGATCCGGGGAGCTGTTTTTT
CASSALNRGSGELFF
>TRBJ1-1|NA|NA|TRBV7-6
TGTGCCAGCAGCCCAGGGTCGTCGAACACTGAAGCTTTCTTT
CASSPGSSNTEAFF
>TRBJ1-1|NA|once|TRBV4-1
TGCGCCAGCAGCCAAGCTCTCGGGACAGAAGCTTTCTTT
CASSQALGTEAFF
>TRBJ2-5|TRBD2|NA|TRBV11-2
TGTGCCAGCAGCCCCACTTTACCGGGGGGGGAGGGAGAGACCCAGTACTTC
CASSPTLPGGEGETQYF
>TRBJ2-3|NA|NA|TRBV6-6
TGTGCCAGCAGCCTAACCCTGGATGATACGCAGTATTTT
CASSLTLDDTQYF
>TRBJ1-5|TRBD1|once|TRBV27
TGTGCCAGCAGTTTAGACAGGGGCAATCAGCCCCAGCATTTT
CASSLDRGNQPQHF
>TRBJ1-1|NA|NA|TRBV15
TGTGCCACCAGCACCCCGGACATGAACACTGAAGCTTTCTTT
CATSTPDMNTEAFF
>TRBJ2-7|TRBD2|once|TRBV4-1
TGCGCCAGCAGCCAACTAGCGGGGTCGTCCTACGAGCAGTACTTC
CASSQLAGSSYEQYF
>TRBJ2-7|TRBD1|NA|TRBV9
TGTGCCAGCAGCGTAGGATCGGGACAGACCTACGAGCAGTACTTC
CASSVGSGQTYEQYF
>TRBJ1-2|TRBD1|NA|TRBV9
TGTGCCAGCAGCCCCGGGACAGGGGACTATGGCTACACCTTC
CASSPGTGDYGYTF
>TRBJ1-2|NA|NA|TRBV7-9
TGTGCCAGCAGCCCTCTTGTCGGGTCTTCATATGGCTACACCTTC
CASSPLVGSSYGYTF
>TRBJ2-1|TRBD1|NA|TRBV6-5
TGTGCCAGCAGTTTCGGCGGACAGGGCTCCTACAATGAGCAGTTCTTC
CASSFGGQGSYNEQFF
>TRBJ2-1|TRBD2|NA|TRBV9
TGTGCCAGCCAGAGGGTAGCGGGGTACAATGAGCAGTTCTTC
CASQRVAGYNEQFF
>TRBJ2-3|TRBD2|few|TRBV7-2
TGTGCCAGCAGCCCTCAGCGGGGGGTCACAGATACGCAGTATTTT
CASSPQRGVTDTQYF
>TRBJ1-2|NA|NA|TRBV4-1
TGCGCCAGCAGCCAAGTCTCGGAGGGGAACTATGGCTACACCTTC
CASSQVSEGNYGYTF
>TRBJ1-2|NA|NA|TRBV13
TGTGCCAGCAGCTTGAAGGGTTCCGGCTATGGCTACACCTTC
CASSLKGSGYGYTF
>TRBJ2-1|TRBD2|NA|TRBV7-6
TGTGCCAGCAGCTTAGTGGCTAGCGGACCTTACAGTGAGCAGTTCTTC
CASSLVASGPYSEQFF
>TRBJ1-5|NA|NA|TRBV4-2
TGTGCCAGCAGCCAAGAAGAGGCGCTAAATCAGCCCCAGCATTTT
CASSQEEALNQPQHF
>TRBJ1-5|NA|once|TRBV13
TGTGCCAGCAGCTTAGGACAGGGTAATCAGCCCCAGCATTTT
CASSLGQGNQPQHF
>TRBJ2-3|NA|NA|TRBV5-1
TGCGCCAGCACCCCCGGGCCAGCGGCTAGCACAGATACGCAGTATTTT
CASTPGPAASTDTQYF
>TRBJ1-2|TRBD1|once|TRBV7-9
TGTGCCAGCAGTACACCCGGACAGGGGTTCACCTATGGCTACACCTTC
CASSTPGQGFTYGYTF
>TRBJ2-2|TRBD2|NA|TRBV19
TGTGCCAGTTTTGGAGGGAGGGGCACCGGGGAGCTGTTTTTT
CASFGGRGTGELFF
>TRBJ1-5|NA|NA|TRBV5-6
TGTGCCAGCAGCGTACAGGGTGGGCATCAGCCCCAGCATTTT
CASSVQGGHQPQHF
>TRBJ2-7|NA|NA|TRBV6-1
TGTGCCAGCAGTGAGTGGACAGCGTCTAACTACGAGCAGTACTTC
CASSEWTASNYEQYF
>TRBJ2-7|NA|NA|TRBV7-8
TGTGCCAGCAGCTTAGGGGGCCTCTCCTACGAGCAGTACTTC
CASSLGGLSYEQYF
>TRBJ2-5|TRBD1|NA|TRBV7-9
TGTGCCAGCAGCTCTCGGACAGGGGGGGAGACCCAGTACTTC
CASSSRTGGETQYF
>TRBJ1-4|NA|NA|TRBV19
TGTGCCAGTAGTACCCTCTGGGAGGGGGTAGCTAATGAAAAACTGTTTTTT
CASSTLWEGVANEKLFF
>TRBJ2-1|NA|NA|TRBV6-4
TGTGCCAGCAGTGACTTACCTGGACTATTCAATGAGCAGTTCTTC
CASSDLPGLFNEQFF
>TRBJ2-7|NA|NA|TRBV27
TGTGCCAGCAGTCAAACCCTCCTGGGGGGTTGGTACGAGCAGTACTTC
CASSQTLLGGWYEQYF
>TRBJ1-3|NA|NA|TRBV9
TGTGCCAGCAGCGCCAGGGACACAGCGGACTCTGGAAACACCATATATTTT
CASSARDTADSGNTIYF
>TRBJ2-3|NA|NA|TRBV4-2
TGTGCCAGCAGCCAAGGGCGCGGGACCCTTGATACGCAGTATTTT
CASSQGRGTLDTQYF
>TRBJ2-7|NA|NA|TRBV5-5
TGTGCCAGCAGCCCGGGGCAGGGGTTCTACGAGCAGTACTTC
CASSPGQGFYEQYF